This TCR beta chain derives from a study of blood T cell repertoires in COVID-19. In the study overall: The samples span acute and convalescent COVID-19 from the United States, Italy and Spain. PBMCs, B-cell-depleted T cells, or T cells provided the cDNA or gDNA that made up the material.

This CDR3 spans 12 amino acids. CDR1 and CDR2 from the germline V gene are SGHDT and YYEEEE. V was clipped by 4 bases and J by 8 bases, with 12 bases between them. Original processing methods: Using reference gene primer amplification, nucleated cell counts were estimated. The method was immunoSEQ multiplex PCR; TCRdb's version includes in-frame clones alone and lacks a portion of them. The V and J calls and clone size are taken from that table; D and trimming were inferred from the DNA. The sample has more than 100,000 clones; more than 75% are singletons. The specimen was peripheral blood. The gene calls are TRBV5-6 and TRBJ1-1, with D possibly being TRBD1 (5 bases). The clonotype comes from a human donor in a cohort sampled during active COVID-19. The CDR3 sequence is CASSRQGAEAFF. The CDR3 DNA follows: TGTGCCAGCAGCCGTCAGGGCGCCGAAGCTTTCTTT.